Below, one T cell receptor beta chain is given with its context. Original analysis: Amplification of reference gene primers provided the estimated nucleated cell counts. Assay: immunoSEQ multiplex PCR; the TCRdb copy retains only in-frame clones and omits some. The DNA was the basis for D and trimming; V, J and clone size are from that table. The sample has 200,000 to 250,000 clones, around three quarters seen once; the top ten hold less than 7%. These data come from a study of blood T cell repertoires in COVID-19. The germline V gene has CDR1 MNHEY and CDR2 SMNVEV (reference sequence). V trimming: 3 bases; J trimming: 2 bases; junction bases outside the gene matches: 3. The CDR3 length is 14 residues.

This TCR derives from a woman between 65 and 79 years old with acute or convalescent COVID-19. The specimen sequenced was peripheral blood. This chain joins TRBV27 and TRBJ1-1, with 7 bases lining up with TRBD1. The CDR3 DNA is TGTGCCAGCAGTTTTGGGACAGTAAACACTGAAGCTTTCTTT. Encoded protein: CASSFGTVNTEAFF.